Following are 17 T cell receptor beta chains from one sample sequenced in a study of cytomegalovirus exposure and HLA in healthy donors. The PCR used 60 Vbeta and 13 Jbeta primers. Repertoires were generated with immunoSEQ multiplex PCR, while TCRdb's copy carries only in-frame clones and drops some. The sample holds tens of thousands of clones, less than 85% seen once. The sample was PBMCs. The receptors come from a woman in her sixties or seventies in good health and CMV-seropositive.

J is TRBJ1-1 and V is TRBV5-1; D perhaps matches TRBD1 (5 bases). CDR1 SGHRS and CDR2 YFSETQ come from the germline V gene. Trimming removed 3 bases from V and 1 base from J, with 10 bases in between. This CDR3 has 14 residues. CDR3 DNA: TGCGCCAGCAGCTCCGGGACTGAGAACACTGAAGCTTTCTTT. This translates into CASSSGTENTEAFF.

The gene calls are TRBV5-1 and TRBJ1-2; D is ambiguous. V was shortened by 4 bases and J by 8 bases, with 18 bases between the two germline ends. The germline V gene has CDR1 SGHRS and CDR2 YFSETQ. The CDR3 runs to 14 residues. CDR3 sequence reads: CASSPRNTYGGYTF. CDR3 bases: TGCGCCAGCAGCCCAAGGAACACCTACGGGGGCTACACCTTC.

V and J are TRBV10-3 and TRBJ1-2; TRBD1 matches 11 bases. The V segment lost 4 bases and the J segment 4 bases; nucleotides outside the gene matches: 8. CDR3 length: 16 amino acids. Looked up from germline, CDR1 is ENHRY and CDR2 is SYGVKD. The CDR3 DNA follows: TGTGCCATCAGTGCCGGGACAGGGGGATCCTTCTATGGCTACACCTTC. This sequence encodes CAISAGTGGSFYGYTF.

This chain uses TRBV11-2 with TRBJ2-3; D remains ambiguous. The CDR3 runs to 14 residues. Germline CDR1 and CDR2: SGHAT and FQNNGV. Trimming removed 7 bases from V and 8 bases from J, with 19 bases in between. Here the CDR3 reads CASNPATYPGTQYF. CDR3 DNA sequence: TGTGCCAGCAACCCTGCTACCTACCCCGGTACGCAGTATTTT.

The V call is TRBV7-2, the J call TRBJ1-2; D uncertain. Germline V lookup: CDR1 SGHTA, CDR2 FQGNSA. V lost 5 bases and J lost 8, with 21 bases in between. The CDR3 length is 15 residues. The DNA for the CDR3 is TGTGCCAGCAGCCCTGGAAATGGGGTGTGGGAGGGCTACACCTTC. Translated, it gives CASSPGNGVWEGYTF.

J is TRBJ2-5 and V is TRBV4-2, with D maybe TRBD1 (6 bases). This CDR3 is built from 16 residues. CDR1 is LGHNA and CDR2 is YNFKEQ in the germline V gene. V shed 0 bases and J shed 4 bases, with 15 bases lying between them. The CDR3: CASSQDMQGLGETQYF. The CDR3 DNA reads as TGTGCCAGCAGCCAAGATATGCAGGGGCTGGGAGAGACCCAGTACTTC.

The V and J genes are TRBV4-1 and TRBJ2-1; D gene ambiguous. Trimming pared 0 bases from V and 9 bases from J, leaving 12 bases between. This CDR3 contains 14 residues. Germline V gene sequence: CDR1 MGHRA, CDR2 YSYEKL. In nucleotides, the CDR3 is TGCGCCAGCAGCCAAGAATCAGGTCGGCCTGAGCAGTTCTTC. It encodes CASSQESGRPEQFF.

This clone was seen just once. This sequence joins TRBV6-6 and TRBJ1-1; 7 positions agree with TRBD1. V trimming: 7 bases; J trimming: 4 bases; junction bases outside the gene matches: 6. Per the germline V gene, CDR1 is MNHNY and CDR2 is SVGAGI (reference sequence). This CDR3 region has 13 residues. CDR3 nucleotide sequence: TGTGCCAGCAAGAAGACAGGGTCCACTGAAGCTTTCTTT. Its protein is CASKKTGSTEAFF.

This chain connects TRBV2 to TRBJ1-1; D uncertain. The V gene's germline CDR1 is SNHLY and CDR2 FYNNEI. Trimming shortened V by 4 bases and J by 3 bases, and 6 bases separated the two germline ends. CDR3 length equals 12 residues. CDR3 in amino acids: CASSGRDTEAFF. The CDR3 coding sequence is TGTGCCAGCAGTGGGAGAGACACTGAAGCTTTCTTT.

This chain joins TRBV11-2 and TRBJ2-7; 7 bases agree with TRBD2. The CDR3 runs 15 residues. CDR1 is SGHAT and CDR2 is FQNNGV in the germline V gene. V gave up 5 bases and J gave up 1 base; unmatched junction bases: 8. The CDR3 sequence: CASSQVASGSYEQYF. In DNA, the CDR3 is TGTGCCAGCAGCCAGGTAGCTAGCGGTTCCTACGAGCAGTACTTC.

The chain is built from TRBV6-5 and TRBJ1-1; the D gene is possibly TRBD1 (6 bases). Germline V gene lookup returns CDR1 MNHEY and CDR2 SVGAGI. The V and J ends lost 2 bases and 2 bases respectively, with 9 bases between them. The CDR3 runs to 14 residues. CDR3 amino acids: CASSYGGGNTEAFF. Here the CDR3 DNA reads TGTGCCAGCAGTTACGGGGGCGGAAACACTGAAGCTTTCTTT.

J is TRBJ2-3 and V is TRBV10-1; D might be TRBD1 (6 bases). The CDR3 is 14 amino acids. Trimming left V 6 bases short and J 2 bases short, with 12 bases between. Germline V gene lookup returns CDR1 WNHNN and CDR2 SYGVQD (reference sequence). The CDR3 here is CASSAWGPTDTQYF. DNA of the CDR3: TGCGCCAGCAGCGCCTGGGGGCCCACAGATACGCAGTATTTT.

A single count supports this clone. The chain employs TRBV6-5 and TRBJ2-7, with TRBD1 matching 7 bases. Germline trimming cut 6 bases from V and 6 bases from J; bases unmatched to any gene: 5. This CDR3 is 12 amino acids long. Germline V gene lookup returns CDR1 MNHEY and CDR2 SVGAGI. The CDR3 DNA reads TGTGCCAGCAGCCAGGGGGTTGGCGAGCAGTACTTC. The encoded protein is CASSQGVGEQYF.

The chain joins TRBV7-3 to TRBJ2-5; 8 bases agree with TRBD2. CDR3 length: 15 amino acids. Germline values: CDR1 SGHTA, CDR2 FQGTGA. With 5 bases clipped from V and 3 bases from J, the junction kept 8 bases outside the gene matches. As DNA, the CDR3 is TGTGCCAGCAGCCGTAAGCGGGAGAGGGAAGAGACCCAGTACTTC. It codes for CASSRKREREETQYF.

This chain joins TRBV6-5 and TRBJ2-1; 8 bases are a match to TRBD1. Germline CDR1 MNHEY, CDR2 SVGAGI. Unmatched junction bases numbered 3, after V lost 5 bases and J lost 9 bases. CDR3 size: 12 residues. The CDR3 sequence is CASSNTGGEQFF. CDR3 coding DNA: TGTGCCAGCAGTAACACAGGGGGTGAGCAGTTCTTC.

The gene calls are TRBV29-1 and TRBJ1-2; 9 bases map to TRBD1. The CDR3 runs to 12 residues. J was trimmed by 7 bases and V by 7 bases; bases with no gene match: 7. The germline V gene encodes CDR1 SQVTM and CDR2 ANQGSEA. The CDR3 reads CSAWTGAGGYTF. CDR3 DNA: TGCAGCGCTTGGACAGGGGCCGGTGGCTACACCTTC.

CDR3 sequence (DNA): TGTGCCAGCAGCTGGACAGGGACGAACACTGAAGCTTTCTTT. Its translation: CASSWTGTNTEAFF. The V and J genes are TRBV6-5 and TRBJ1-1; 8 positions match TRBD1. V was clipped by 6 bases and J by 1 base; unmatched bases: 4. Germline V gene sequence: CDR1 MNHEY, CDR2 SVGAGI. The length of the CDR3 is 14 residues.